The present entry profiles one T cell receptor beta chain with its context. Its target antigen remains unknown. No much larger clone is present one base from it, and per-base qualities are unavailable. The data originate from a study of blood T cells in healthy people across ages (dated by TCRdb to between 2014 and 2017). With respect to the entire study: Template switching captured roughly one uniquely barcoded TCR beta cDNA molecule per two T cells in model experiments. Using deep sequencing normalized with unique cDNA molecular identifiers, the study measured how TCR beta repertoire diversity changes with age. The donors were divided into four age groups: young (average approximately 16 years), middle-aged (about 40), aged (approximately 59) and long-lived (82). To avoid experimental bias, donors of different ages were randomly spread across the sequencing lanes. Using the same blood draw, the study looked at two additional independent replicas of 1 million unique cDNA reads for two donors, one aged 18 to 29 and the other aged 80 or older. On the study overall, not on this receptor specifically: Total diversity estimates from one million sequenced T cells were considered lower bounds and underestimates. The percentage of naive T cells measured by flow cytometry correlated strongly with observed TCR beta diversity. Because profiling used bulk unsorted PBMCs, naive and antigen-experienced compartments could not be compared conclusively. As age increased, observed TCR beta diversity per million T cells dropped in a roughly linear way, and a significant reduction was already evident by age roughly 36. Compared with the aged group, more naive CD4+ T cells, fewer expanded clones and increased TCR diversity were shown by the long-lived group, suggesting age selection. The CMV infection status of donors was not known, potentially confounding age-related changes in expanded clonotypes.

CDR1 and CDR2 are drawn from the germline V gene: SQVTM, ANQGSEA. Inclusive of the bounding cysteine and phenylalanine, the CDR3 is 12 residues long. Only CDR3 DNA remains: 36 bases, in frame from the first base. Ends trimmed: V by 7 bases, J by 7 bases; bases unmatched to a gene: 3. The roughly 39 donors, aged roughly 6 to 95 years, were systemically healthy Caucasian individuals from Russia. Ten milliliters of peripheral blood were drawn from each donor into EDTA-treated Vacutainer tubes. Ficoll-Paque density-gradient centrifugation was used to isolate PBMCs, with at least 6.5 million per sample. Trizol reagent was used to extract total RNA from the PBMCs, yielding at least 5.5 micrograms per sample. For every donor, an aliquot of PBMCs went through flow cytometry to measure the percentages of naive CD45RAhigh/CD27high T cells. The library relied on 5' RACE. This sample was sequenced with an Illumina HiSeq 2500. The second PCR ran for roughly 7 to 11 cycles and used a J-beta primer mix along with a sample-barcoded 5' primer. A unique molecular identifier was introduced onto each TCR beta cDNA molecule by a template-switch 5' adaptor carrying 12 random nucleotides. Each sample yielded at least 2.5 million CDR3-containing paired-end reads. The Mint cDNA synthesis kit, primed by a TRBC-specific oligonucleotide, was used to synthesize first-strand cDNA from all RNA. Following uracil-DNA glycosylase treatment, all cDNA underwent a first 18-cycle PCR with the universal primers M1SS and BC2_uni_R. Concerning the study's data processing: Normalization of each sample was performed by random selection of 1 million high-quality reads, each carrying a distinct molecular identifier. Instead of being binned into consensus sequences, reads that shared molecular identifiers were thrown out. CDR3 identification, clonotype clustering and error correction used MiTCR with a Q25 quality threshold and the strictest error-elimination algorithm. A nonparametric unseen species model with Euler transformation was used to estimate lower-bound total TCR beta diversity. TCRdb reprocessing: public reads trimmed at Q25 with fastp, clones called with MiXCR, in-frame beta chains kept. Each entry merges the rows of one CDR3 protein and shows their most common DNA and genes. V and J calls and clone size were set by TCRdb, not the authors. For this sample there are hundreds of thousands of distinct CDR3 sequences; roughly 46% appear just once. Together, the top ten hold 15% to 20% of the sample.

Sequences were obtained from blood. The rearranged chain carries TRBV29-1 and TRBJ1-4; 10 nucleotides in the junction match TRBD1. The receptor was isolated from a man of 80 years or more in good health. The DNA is TGCAGCGGCCGGACAGGGGGTGAAAAACTGTTTTTT. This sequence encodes CSGRTGGEKLFF.